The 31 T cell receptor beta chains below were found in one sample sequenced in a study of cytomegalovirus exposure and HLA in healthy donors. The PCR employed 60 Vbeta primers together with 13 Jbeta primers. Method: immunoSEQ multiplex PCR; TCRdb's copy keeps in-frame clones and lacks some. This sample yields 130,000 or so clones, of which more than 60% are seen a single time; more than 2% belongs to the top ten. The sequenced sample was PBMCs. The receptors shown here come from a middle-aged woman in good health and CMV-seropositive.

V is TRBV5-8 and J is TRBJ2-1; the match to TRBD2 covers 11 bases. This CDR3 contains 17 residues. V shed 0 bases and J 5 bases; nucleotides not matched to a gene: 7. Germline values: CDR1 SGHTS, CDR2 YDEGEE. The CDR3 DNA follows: TGTGCCAGCAGCTTGGACCCTCGACTAGCGGGGAACAATGAGCAGTTCTTC. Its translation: CASSLDPRLAGNNEQFF.

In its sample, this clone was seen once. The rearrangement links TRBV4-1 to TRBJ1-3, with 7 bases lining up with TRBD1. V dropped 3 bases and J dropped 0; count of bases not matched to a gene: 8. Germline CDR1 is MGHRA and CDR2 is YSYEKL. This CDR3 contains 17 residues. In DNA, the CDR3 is TGCGCCAGCAGCCAGGCACCTACAGGGGACTCTGGAAACACCATATATTTT. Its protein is CASSQAPTGDSGNTIYF.

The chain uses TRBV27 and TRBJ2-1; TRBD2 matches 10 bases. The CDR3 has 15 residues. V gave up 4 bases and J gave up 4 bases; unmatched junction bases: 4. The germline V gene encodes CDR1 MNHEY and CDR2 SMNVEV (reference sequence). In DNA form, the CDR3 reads TGTGCCAGCAGTTCAAATAGCGGGAGGTACAATGAGCAGTTCTTC. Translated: CASSSNSGRYNEQFF.

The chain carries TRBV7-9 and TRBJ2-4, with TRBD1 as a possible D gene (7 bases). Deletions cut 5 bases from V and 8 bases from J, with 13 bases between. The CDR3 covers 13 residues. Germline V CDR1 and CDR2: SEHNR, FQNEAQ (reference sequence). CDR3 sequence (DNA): TGTGCCAGCAGCCCGAGCAGGGGGGACATTCAGTACTTC. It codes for CASSPSRGDIQYF.

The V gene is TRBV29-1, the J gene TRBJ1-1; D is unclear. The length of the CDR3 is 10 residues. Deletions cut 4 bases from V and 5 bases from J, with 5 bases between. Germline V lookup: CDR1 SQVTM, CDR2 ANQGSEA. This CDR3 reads CSVVMTEAFF. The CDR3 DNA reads TGCAGCGTTGTAATGACTGAAGCTTTCTTT.

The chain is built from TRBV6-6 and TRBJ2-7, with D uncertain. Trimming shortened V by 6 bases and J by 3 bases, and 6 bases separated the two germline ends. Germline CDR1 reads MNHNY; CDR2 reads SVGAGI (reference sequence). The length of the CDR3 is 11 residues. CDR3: CASSTYYEQYF. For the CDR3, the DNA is TGTGCCAGCAGCACCTACTACGAGCAGTACTTC.

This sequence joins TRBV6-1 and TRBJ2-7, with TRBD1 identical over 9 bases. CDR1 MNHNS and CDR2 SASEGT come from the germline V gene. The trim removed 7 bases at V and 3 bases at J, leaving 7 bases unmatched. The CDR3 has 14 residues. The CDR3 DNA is TGTGCCAGCACCGCGGACAGGGGACTCTACGAGCAGTACTTC. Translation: CASTADRGLYEQYF.

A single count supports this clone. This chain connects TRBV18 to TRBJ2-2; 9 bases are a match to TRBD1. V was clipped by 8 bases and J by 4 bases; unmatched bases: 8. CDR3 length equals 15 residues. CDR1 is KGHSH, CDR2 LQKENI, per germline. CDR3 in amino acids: CASTPGQGGTGELFF. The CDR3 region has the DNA TGTGCCAGCACGCCGGGACAGGGAGGCACCGGGGAGCTGTTTTTT. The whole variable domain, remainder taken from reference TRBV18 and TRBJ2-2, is NAGVMQNPRHLVRRRGQEARLRCSPMKGHSHVYWYRQLPEEGLKFMVYLQKENIIDESGMPKERFSAEFPKEGPSILRIQQVVRGDSAAYFCASTPGQGGTGELFFGEGSRLTVL.

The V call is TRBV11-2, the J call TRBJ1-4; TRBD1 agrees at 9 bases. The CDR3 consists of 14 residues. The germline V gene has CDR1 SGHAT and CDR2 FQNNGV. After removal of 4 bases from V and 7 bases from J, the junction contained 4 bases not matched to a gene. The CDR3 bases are TGTGCCAGCAGCTCGGGACAGGGTAGTGAAAAACTGTTTTTT. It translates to CASSSGQGSEKLFF.

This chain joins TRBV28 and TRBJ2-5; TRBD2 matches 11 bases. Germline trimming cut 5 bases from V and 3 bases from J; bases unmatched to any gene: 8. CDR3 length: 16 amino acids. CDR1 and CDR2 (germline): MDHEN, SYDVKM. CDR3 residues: CASSVRGSGREETQYF. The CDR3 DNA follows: TGTGCCAGCAGTGTCCGCGGTAGCGGGAGGGAAGAGACCCAGTACTTC. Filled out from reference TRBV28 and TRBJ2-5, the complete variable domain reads DVKVTQSSRYLVKRTGEKVFLECVQDMDHENMFWYRQDPGLGLRLIYFSYDVKMKEKGDIPEGYSVSREKKERFSLILESASTNQTSMYLCASSVRGSGREETQYFGPGTRLLVL.

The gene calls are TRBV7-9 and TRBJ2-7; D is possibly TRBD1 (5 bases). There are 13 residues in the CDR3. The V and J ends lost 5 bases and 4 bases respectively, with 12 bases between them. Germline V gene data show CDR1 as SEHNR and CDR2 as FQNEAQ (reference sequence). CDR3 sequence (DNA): TGTGCCAGCAGCGGAGACAGCTCTTACGAGCAGTACTTC. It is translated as CASSGDSSYEQYF.

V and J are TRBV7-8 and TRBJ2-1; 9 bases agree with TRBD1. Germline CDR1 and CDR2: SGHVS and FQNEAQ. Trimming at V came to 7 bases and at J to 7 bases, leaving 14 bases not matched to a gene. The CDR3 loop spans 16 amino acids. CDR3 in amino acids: CASTQTPGQGTNEQFF. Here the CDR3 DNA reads TGTGCCAGCACTCAGACGCCGGGACAGGGAACGAATGAGCAGTTCTTC.

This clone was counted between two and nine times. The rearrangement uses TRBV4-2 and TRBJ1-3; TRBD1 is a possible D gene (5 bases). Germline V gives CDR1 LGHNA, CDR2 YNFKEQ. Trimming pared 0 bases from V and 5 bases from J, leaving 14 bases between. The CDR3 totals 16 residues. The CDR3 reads CASSQELTAGRNTIYF. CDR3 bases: TGTGCCAGCAGCCAAGAGCTCACGGCAGGGAGAAACACCATATATTTT.

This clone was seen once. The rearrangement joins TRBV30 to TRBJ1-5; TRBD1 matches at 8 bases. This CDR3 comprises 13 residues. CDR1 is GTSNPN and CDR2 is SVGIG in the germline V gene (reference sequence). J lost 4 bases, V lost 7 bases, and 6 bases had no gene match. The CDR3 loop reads CAYGTGQNQPQHF. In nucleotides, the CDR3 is TGTGCCTACGGGACAGGCCAGAATCAGCCCCAGCATTTT.

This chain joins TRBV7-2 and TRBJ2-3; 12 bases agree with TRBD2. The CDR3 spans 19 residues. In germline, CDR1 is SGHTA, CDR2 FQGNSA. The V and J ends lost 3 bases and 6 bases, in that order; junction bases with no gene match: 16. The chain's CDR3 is CASSLTSGRYLGIADTQYF. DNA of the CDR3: TGTGCCAGCAGCTTGACTAGCGGGAGATACTTGGGGATCGCGGATACGCAGTATTTT.

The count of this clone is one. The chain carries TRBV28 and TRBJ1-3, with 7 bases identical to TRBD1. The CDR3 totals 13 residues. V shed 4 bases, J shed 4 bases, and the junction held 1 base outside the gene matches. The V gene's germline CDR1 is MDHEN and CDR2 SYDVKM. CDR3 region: CASSSTGGNTIYF. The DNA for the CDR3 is TGTGCCAGCAGTTCGACAGGGGGAAACACCATATATTTT.

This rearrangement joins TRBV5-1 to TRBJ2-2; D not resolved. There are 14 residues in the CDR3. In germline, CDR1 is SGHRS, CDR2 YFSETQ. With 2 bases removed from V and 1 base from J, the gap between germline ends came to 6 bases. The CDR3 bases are TGCGCCAGCAGCTTCGCAGAGAACACCGGGGAGCTGTTTTTT. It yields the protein CASSFAENTGELFF.

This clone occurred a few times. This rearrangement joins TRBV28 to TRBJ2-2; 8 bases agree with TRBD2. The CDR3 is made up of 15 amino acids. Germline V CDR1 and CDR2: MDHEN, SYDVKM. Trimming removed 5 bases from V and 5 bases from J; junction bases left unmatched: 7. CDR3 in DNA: TGTGCCAGCAGTCGCGCCGGGACTAGGACCGGGGAGCTGTTTTTT. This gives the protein CASSRAGTRTGELFF.

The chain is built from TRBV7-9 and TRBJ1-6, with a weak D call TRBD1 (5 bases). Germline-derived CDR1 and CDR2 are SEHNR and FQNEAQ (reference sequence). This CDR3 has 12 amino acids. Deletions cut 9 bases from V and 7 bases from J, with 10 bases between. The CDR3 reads CASGRDNSPLHF. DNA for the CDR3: TGTGCCAGTGGGAGGGACAATTCACCCCTCCACTTT.

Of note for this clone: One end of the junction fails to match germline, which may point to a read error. In DNA form, the CDR3 reads TGTGCCAGCAGCTTACAGACAGGGCCTGGAAACACCGTATATTTT. Protein: CASSLQTGPGNTVYF. V and J are TRBV7-3 and TRBJ1-3; 7 positions agree with TRBD1. CDR1 is SGHTA, CDR2 FQGTGA, per germline. CDR3 length: 15 amino acids. Filled out from reference TRBV7-3 and TRBJ1-3, the complete variable domain reads GAGVSQTPSNKVTEKGKYVELRCDPISGHTALYWYRQSLGQGPEFLIYFQGTGAADDSGLPNDRFFAVRPEGSVSTLKIQRTERGDSAVYLCASSLQTGPGNTVYFGEGSWLTVV.

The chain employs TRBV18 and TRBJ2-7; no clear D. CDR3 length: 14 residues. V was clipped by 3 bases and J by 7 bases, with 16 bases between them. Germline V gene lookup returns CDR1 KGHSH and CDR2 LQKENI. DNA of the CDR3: TGTGCCAGCTCACCCGACATCCCCTTCAGGGAGCAGTACTTC. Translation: CASSPDIPFREQYF.

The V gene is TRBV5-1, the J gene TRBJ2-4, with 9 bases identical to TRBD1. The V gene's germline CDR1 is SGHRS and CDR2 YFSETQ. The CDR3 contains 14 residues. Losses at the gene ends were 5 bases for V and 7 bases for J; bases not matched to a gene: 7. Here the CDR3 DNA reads TGCGCCAGCAGTGGGGGACAGGGTATGAACATTCAGTACTTC. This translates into CASSGGQGMNIQYF.

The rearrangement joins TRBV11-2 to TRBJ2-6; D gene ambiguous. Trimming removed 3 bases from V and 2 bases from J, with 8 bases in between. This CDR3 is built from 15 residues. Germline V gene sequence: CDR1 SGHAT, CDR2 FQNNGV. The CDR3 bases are TGTGCCAGCAGCTTTTTCAGTGCTGGGGCCAACGTCCTGACTTTC. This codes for CASSFFSAGANVLTF.

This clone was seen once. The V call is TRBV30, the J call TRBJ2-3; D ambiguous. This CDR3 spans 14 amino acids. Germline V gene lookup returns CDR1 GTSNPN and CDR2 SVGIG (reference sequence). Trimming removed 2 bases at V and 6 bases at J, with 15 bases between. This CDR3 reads CAWSTSGSRDTQYF. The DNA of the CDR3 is TGTGCCTGGAGTACGTCCGGGTCTAGGGATACGCAGTATTTT.

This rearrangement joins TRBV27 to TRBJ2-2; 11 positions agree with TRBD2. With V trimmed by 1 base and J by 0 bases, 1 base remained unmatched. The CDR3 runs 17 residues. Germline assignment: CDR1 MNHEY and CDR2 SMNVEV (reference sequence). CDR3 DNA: TGTGCCAGCAGTTTATTAGCGGGAGGGACGAACACCGGGGAGCTGTTTTTT. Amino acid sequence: CASSLLAGGTNTGELFF.

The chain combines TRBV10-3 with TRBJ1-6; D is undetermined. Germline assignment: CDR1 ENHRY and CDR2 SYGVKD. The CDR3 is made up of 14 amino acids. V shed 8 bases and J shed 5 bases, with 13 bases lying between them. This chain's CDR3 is CAISDTPDNSPLHF. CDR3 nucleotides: TGTGCCATCTCTGACACGCCGGATAATTCACCCCTCCACTTT.

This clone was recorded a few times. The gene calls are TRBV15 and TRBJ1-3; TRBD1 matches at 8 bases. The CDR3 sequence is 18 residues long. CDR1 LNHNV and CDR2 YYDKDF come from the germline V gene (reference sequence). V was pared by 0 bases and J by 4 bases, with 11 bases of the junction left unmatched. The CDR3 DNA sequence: TGTGCCACCAGCAGAGACCGGACAGGGACCGGGGGAGGAAACACCATATATTTT. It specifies CATSRDRTGTGGGNTIYF. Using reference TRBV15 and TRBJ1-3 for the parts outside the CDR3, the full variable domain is DAMVIQNPRYQVTQFGKPVTLSCSQTLNHNVMYWYQQKSSQAPKLLFHYYDKDFNNEADTPDNFQSRRPNTSFCFLDIRSPGLGDTAMYLCATSRDRTGTGGGNTIYFGEGSWLTVV.

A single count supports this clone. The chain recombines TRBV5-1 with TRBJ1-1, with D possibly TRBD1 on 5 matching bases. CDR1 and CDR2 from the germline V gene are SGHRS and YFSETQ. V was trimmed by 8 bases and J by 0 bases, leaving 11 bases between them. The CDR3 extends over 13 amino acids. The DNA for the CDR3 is TGCGCCAGTACCAGGGCAGTGAACACTGAAGCTTTCTTT. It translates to CASTRAVNTEAFF. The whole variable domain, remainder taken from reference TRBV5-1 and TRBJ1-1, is KAGVTQTPRYLIKTRGQQVTLSCSPISGHRSVSWYQQTPGQGLQFLFEYFSETQRNKGNFPGRFSGRQFSNSRSEMNVSTLELGDSALYLCASTRAVNTEAFFGQGTRLTVV.

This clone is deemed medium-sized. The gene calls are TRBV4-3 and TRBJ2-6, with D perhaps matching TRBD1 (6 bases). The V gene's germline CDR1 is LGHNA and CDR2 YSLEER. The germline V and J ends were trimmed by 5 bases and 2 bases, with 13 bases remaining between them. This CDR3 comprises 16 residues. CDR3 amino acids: CASSYGTFPGANVLTF. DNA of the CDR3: TGCGCCAGCAGCTACGGGACATTCCCTGGGGCCAACGTCCTGACTTTC.

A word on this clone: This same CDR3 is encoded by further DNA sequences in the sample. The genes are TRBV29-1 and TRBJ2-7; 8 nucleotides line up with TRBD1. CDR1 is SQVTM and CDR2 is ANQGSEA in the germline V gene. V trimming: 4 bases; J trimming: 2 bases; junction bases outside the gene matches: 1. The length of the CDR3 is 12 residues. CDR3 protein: CSVGQGTYEQYF. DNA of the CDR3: TGCAGCGTTGGACAGGGGACCTACGAGCAGTACTTC.

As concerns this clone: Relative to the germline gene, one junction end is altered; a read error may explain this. CDR3 nucleotides: TGTGCCTGGAGTGGGCTGACAGTCAATCGGCCCCAGCATTTT. This translates into CAWSGLTVNRPQHF. The chain couples TRBV30 to TRBJ1-5; weak D call: TRBD1 (5 bases). The CDR3 is made up of 14 amino acids. Germline V gene sequence: CDR1 GTSNPN, CDR2 SVGIG (reference sequence).